The 5 T cell receptor beta chains presented below share a single source sample, sequenced in a study of graft-versus-host responses after intestinal transplantation. These receptors have no known antigen. The table came from immunoSEQ multiplex PCR; TCRdb's copy has only in-frame clones and leaves some out. This table has 70,000 to 100,000 clones, 85% to 90% appearing once. Source: unstimulated CD4+ T cells sorted from spleen or lymph node cells, taken before intestinal transplant. These receptors all stem from a human donor who received an intestinal transplant.

The chain links TRBV11-3 to TRBJ1-6; D call uncertain. V was shortened by 0 bases and J by 7 bases, with 4 bases between the two germline ends. The CDR3 consists of 13 residues. Germline CDR1 reads SGHNT; CDR2 reads YENEEA. CDR3 amino acids: CASSLEQNSPLHF. The CDR3, as DNA: TGTGCCAGCAGCTTAGAGCAGAATTCACCCCTCCACTTT.

The chain carries TRBV30 and TRBJ1-2; 7 bases match TRBD1. The junction had 9 bases not matched to a gene; V was cut back by 3 bases and J by 5 bases. Germline V gene sequence: CDR1 GTSNPN, CDR2 SVGIG (reference sequence). This CDR3 has 14 amino acids. The CDR3 coding sequence is TGTGCCTGGAGCCCAGGGGGAAGTTTTTATGGCTACACCTTC. Amino acid sequence: CAWSPGGSFYGYTF.

The J gene is TRBJ1-5, the V gene TRBV10-2; maybe TRBD1 (5 bases). V lost 2 bases and J 2 bases, leaving 7 bases between the germline ends. CDR3 size: 14 residues. Germline V gene data show CDR1 as WSHSY and CDR2 as SAAADI. This CDR3 reads CASSEGARNQPQHF. CDR3 in DNA: TGCGCCAGCAGTGAGGGGGCGCGCAATCAGCCCCAGCATTTT.

This clone was observed a few times. This chain uses TRBV9 with TRBJ2-7; a possible D gene is TRBD1 (5 bases). The CDR3 is made up of 14 amino acids. V lost 0 bases and J lost 3, with 10 bases in between. Germline V gives CDR1 SGDLS, CDR2 YYNGEE. CDR3 sequence: CASSVAGSNYEQYF. The DNA of the CDR3 is TGTGCCAGCAGCGTAGCAGGGTCTAACTACGAGCAGTACTTC.

About this clone: At the DNA level, this CDR3 is encoded by other sequences in the same sample as well. The chain has TRBV5-1 and TRBJ2-7; TRBD1 matches 10 bases. J was trimmed by 4 bases and V by 0 bases; bases with no gene match: 4. CDR3 length equals 15 residues. CDR1 SGHRS and CDR2 YFSETQ come from the germline V gene. The CDR3 DNA reads TGCGCCAGCAGCTTGGGACAGGGGGCCGCTTACGAGCAGTACTTC. Translation gives CASSLGQGAAYEQYF.